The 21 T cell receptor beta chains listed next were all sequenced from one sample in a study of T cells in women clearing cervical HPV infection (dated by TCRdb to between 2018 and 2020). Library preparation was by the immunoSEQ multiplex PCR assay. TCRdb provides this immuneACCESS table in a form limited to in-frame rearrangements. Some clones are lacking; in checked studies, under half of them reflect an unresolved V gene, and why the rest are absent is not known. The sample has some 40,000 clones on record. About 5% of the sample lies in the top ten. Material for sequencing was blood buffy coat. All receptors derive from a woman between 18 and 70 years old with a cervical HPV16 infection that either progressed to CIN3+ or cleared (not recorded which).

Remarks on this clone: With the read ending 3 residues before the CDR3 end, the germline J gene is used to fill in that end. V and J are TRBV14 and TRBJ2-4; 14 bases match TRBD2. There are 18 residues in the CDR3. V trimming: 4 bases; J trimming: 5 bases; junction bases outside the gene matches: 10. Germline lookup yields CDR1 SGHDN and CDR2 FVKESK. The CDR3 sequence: CASSPLGTSGGLENIQYF. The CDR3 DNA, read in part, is TGTGCCAGCAGCCCTCTCGGGACTAGCGGGGGCCTGGAAAACATT. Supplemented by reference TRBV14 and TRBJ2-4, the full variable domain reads EAGVTQFPSHSVIEKGQTVTLRCDPISGHDNLYWYRRVMGKEIKFLLHFVKESKQDESGMPNNRFLAERTGGTYSTLKVQPAELEDSGVYFCASSPLGTSGGLENIQYFGAGTRLSVL.

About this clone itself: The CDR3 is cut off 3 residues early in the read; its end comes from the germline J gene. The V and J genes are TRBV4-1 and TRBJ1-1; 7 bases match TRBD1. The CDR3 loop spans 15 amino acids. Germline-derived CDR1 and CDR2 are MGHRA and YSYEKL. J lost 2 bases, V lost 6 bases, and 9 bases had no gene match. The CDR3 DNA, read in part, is TGCGCCAGCAGTCCCCCGAGACAGGGTAACACTGAA. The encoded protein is CASSPPRQGNTE. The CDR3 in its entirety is CASSPPRQGNTEAFF.

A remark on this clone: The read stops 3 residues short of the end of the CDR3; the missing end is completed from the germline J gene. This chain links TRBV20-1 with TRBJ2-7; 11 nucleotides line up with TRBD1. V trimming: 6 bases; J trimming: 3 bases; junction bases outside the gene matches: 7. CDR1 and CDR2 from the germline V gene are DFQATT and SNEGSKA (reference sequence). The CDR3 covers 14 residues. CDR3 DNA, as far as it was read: TGCAGTGCCCCAACCGGGACAGGGGGCTACGAG. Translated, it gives CSAPTGTGGYE. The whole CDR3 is CSAPTGTGGYEQYF.

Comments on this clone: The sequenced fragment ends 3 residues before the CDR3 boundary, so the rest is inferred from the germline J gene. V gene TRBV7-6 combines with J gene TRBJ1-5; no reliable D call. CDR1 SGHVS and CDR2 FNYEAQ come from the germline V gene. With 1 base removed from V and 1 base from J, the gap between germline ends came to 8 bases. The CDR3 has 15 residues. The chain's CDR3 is CASSLGGLSNQPQHF. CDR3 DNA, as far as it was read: TGTGCCAGCAGCTTAGGCGGGTTGAGCAATCAGCCC.

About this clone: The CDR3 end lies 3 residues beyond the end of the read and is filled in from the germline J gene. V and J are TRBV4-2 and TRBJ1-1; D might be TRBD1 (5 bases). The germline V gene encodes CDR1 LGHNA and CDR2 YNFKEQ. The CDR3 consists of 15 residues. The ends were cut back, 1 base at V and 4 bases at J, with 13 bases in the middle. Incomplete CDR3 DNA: TGTGCCAGCAGCCAAGCCCAGGCCGGGGGCACTGAA. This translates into CASSQAQAGGTE. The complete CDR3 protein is CASSQAQAGGTEAFF.

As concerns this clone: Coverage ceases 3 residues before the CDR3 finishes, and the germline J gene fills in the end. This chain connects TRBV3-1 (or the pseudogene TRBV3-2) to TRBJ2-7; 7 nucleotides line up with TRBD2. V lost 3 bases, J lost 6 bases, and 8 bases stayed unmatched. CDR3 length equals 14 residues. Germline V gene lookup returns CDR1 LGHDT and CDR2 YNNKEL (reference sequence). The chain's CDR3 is CASSHGGRAGEQYF. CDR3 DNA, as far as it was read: TGTGCCAGCAGCCACGGTGGGAGGGCGGGCGAG.

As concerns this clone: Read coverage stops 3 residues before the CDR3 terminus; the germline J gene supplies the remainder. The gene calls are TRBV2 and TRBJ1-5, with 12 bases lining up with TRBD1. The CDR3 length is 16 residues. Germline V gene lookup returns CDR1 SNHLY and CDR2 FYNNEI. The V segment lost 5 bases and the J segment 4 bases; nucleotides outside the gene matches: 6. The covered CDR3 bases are TGTGCCAGCAGTAGGGGACAGGGGGCGCAGAATCAGCCC. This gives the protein CASSRGQGAQNQP. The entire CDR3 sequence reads CASSRGQGAQNQPQHF.

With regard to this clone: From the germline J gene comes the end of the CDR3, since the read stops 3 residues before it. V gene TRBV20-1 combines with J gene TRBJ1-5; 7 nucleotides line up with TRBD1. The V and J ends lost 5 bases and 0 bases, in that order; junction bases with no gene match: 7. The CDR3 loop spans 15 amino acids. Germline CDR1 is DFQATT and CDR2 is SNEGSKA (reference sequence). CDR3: CSASLGTDSNQPQHF. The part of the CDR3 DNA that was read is TGCAGTGCTTCATTAGGGACAGATAGCAATCAGCCC.

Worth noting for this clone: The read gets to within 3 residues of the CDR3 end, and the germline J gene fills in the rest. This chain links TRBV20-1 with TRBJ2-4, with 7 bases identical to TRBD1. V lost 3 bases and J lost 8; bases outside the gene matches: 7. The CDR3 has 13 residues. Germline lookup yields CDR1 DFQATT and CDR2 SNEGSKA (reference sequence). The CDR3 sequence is CSASTGVGDIQYF. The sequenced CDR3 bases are TGCAGTGCTAGTACAGGGGTAGGAGACATT.

The covered CDR3 bases are TGTGCCAGCAGCTTAAGGTTTGACAGGGGGCGCATAGGTGAG. Translated: CASSLRFDRGRIGE. The full-length CDR3 reads as CASSLRFDRGRIGEQFF. The chain links TRBV13 to TRBJ2-1; TRBD1 matches at 10 bases. The read falls 3 residues short of the CDR3 end, and the missing part is taken from the germline J gene. J gave up 9 bases and V 2 bases, and 13 bases lay outside the gene matches. This CDR3 is 17 amino acids long. The V gene's germline CDR1 is PRHDT and CDR2 FYEKMQ (reference sequence).

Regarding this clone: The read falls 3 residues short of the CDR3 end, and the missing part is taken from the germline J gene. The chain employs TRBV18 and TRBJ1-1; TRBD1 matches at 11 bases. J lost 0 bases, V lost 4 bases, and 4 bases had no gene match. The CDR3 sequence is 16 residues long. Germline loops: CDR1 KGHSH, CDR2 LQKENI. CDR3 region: CASSLGQGVLNTEAFF. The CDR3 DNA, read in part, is TGTGCCAGCTCACTGGGACAGGGGGTATTGAACACTGAA.

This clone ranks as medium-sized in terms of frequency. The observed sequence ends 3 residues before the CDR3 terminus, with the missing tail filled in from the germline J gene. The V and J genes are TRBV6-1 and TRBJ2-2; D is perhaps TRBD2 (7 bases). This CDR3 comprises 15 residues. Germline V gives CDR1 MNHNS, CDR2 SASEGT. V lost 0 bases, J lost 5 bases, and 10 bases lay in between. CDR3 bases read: TGTGCCAGCAGTGAAGCACAGGGAGGGACCGGGGAG. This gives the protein CASSEAQGGTGE. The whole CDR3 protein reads CASSEAQGGTGELFF.

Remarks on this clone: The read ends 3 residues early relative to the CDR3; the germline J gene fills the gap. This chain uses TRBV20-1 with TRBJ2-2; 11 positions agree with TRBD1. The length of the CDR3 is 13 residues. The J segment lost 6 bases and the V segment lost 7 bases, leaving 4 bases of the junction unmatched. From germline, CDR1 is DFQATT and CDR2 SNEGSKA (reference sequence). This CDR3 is CSVGTGGSGELFF. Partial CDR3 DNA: TGCAGTGTGGGGACAGGGGGATCCGGGGAG.

The covered CDR3 bases are TGTGCCAGCAGCTTAGACAGGGTGGAACGGAGATCACCC. Translation gives CASSLDRVERRSP. The whole CDR3 region reads CASSLDRVERRSPLHF. This chain joins TRBV7-8 and TRBJ1-6; D is perhaps TRBD1 (6 bases). Read sequence stops 3 residues before the CDR3 end, and the germline J gene provides the missing end. V was pared by 1 base and J by 10 bases, with 17 bases between. The germline V gene has CDR1 SGHVS and CDR2 FQNEAQ. CDR3 length: 16 residues.

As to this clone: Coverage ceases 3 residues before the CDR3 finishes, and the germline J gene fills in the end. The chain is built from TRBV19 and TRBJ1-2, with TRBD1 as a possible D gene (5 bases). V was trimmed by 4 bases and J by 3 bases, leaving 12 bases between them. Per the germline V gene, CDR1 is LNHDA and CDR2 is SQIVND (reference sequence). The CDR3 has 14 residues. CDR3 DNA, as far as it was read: TGTGCCAGTAGTAGGTGGGGCGCGGACTATGGC. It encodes CASSRWGADYG. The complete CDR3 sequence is CASSRWGADYGYTF.

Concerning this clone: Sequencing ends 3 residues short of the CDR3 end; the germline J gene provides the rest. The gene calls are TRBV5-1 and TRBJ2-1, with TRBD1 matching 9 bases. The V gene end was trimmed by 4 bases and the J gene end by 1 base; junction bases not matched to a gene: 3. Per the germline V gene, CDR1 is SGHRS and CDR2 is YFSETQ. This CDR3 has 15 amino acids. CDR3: CASSRGQGSYNEQFF. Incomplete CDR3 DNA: TGCGCCAGCAGCAGGGGACAGGGATCCTACAATGAG. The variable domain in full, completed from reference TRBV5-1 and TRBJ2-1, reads KAGVTQTPRYLIKTRGQQVTLSCSPISGHRSVSWYQQTPGQGLQFLFEYFSETQRNKGNFPGRFSGRQFSNSRSEMNVSTLELGDSALYLCASSRGQGSYNEQFFGPGTRLTVL.

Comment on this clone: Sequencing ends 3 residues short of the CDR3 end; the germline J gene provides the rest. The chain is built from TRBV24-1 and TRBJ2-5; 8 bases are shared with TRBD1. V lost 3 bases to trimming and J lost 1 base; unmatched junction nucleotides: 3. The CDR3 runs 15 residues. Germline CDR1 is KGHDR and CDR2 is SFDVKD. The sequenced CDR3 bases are TGTGCCACCAGTGATGGGACAGGCCTCCAAGAGACC. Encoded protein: CATSDGTGLQET. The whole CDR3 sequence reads CATSDGTGLQETQYF.

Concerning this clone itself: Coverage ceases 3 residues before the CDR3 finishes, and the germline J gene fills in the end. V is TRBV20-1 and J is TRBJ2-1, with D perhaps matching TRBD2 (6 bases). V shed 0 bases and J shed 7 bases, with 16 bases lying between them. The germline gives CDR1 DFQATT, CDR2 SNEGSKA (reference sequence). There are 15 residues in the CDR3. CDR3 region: CSARDRRGRGNEQFF. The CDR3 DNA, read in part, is TGCAGTGCTAGAGATCGGAGGGGAAGGGGTAATGAG.

Incomplete CDR3 DNA: TGTGCCAGCAGCTTAGATCCAGGGACAGGGGGACGA. Translation: CASSLDPGTGGR. The full CDR3 protein reads CASSLDPGTGGRAFF. The gene calls are TRBV11-3 and TRBJ1-1, with 11 positions matching TRBD1. The DNA ends 3 residues before the CDR3 does, and the rest of the CDR3 is filled in from the germline J gene. The germline CDR1 and CDR2 sequences are SGHNT and YENEEA. The CDR3 contains 15 residues. Together with reference TRBV11-3 and TRBJ1-1, the CDR3 gives the full variable domain: EAGVVQSPRYKIIEKKQPVAFWCNPISGHNTLYWYLQNLGQGPELLIRYENEEAVDDSQLPKDRFSAERLKGVDSTLKIQPAELGDSAVYLCASSLDPGTGGRAFFGQGTRLTVV.

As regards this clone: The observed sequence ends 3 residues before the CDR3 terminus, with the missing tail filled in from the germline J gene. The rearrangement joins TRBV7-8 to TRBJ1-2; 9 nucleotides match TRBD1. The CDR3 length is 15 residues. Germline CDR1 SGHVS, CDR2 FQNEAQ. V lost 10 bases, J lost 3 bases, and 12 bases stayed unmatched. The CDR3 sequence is CATRTGEGRDYGYTF. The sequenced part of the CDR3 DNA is TGTGCCACCAGGACAGGGGAGGGCCGAGACTATGGC.

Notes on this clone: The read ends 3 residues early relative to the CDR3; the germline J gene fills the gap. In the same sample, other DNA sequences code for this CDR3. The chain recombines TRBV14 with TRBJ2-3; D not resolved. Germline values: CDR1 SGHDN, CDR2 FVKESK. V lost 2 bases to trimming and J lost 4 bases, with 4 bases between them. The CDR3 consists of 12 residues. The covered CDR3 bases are TGTGCCAGCAGCCAATCGGCAGATACG. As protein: CASSQSADT. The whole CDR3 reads CASSQSADTQYF.